The subject of this entry is one T cell receptor (beta chain). With V trimmed by 0 bases and J by 4 bases, 2 bases remained unmatched. Germline CDR1 MNHNY, CDR2 SVGAGI (reference sequence). CDR3 size: 14 residues. The source of the sample is a study of cytomegalovirus exposure and HLA in healthy donors. It was with 60 Vbeta and 13 Jbeta primers that the PCR ran. TCRdb's copy holds only in-frame clones and misses some; the assay was immunoSEQ multiplex PCR. This sample has tens of thousands of clones, with around 81% found just once. This chain uses TRBV6-6 with TRBJ2-7; 8 bases match TRBD2. The TCR sequence derives from a man aged 50 to 59 in good health and CMV-seronegative. Sequenced material: PBMCs. The CDR3 bases are TGTGCCAGCAGTTACTCGGCTAGCGGGTACGAGCAGTACTTC. Amino acids: CASSYSASGYEQYF.